This TCR beta chain was identified in a study of identical twins. Overall study results and limits: Less excess twin sharing appeared in beta out-of-frame sequences. Zero-insertion analyses might be partly confounded by invariant T cells like MAIT and iNKT.

On this clonotype: No antigen is known for it.

CDR1 and CDR2 (germline): SNHLY, FYNNEI. V was shortened by 7 bases and J by 5 bases, with 11 bases between the two germline ends. CDR3 length equals 12 residues. TCRdb reprocessed the 5' RACE reads with MiXCR, giving one entry per CDR3 protein. The data contain about 790,000 distinct CDR3 sequences, about 20% of them singletons. This sample was shared with a second study, whose subject was T cells expressing NK-cell markers. From that paper: An anti-gamma-delta TCR antibody was added in several experiments. It restricted sorting to alpha-beta TCR-expressing T cells.

This sequence originates from a woman younger than 30 in good health. Sequences were obtained from PBMCs. The rearrangement uses TRBV2 and TRBJ2-5, with D possibly TRBD1 on 5 matching bases. CDR3 protein: CASTQDTETQYF. The CDR3 bases are TGTGCCAGCACCCAGGACACCGAGACCCAGTACTTC.